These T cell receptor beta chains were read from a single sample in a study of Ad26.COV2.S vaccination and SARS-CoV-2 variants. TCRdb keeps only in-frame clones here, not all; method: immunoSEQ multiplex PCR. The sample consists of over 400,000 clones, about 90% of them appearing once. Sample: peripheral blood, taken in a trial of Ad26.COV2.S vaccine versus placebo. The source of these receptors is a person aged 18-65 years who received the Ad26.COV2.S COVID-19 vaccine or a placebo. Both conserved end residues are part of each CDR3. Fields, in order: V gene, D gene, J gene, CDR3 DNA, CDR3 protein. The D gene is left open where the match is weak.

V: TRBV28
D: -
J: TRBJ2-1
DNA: TGTGCCAGCGCTGACGGGGGTTACAATGAGCAGTTCTTC
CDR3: CASADGGYNEQFF

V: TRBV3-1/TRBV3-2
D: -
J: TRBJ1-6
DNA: TGTGCCAGCAGCCAAGGACCGGGTCTGGGGAATTCACCCCTCCACTTT
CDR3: CASSQGPGLGNSPLHF

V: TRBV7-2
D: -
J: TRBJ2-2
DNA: TGTGCCAGCAGCTTAGCGCGGGGTTCCACCGGGGAGCTGTTTTTT
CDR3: CASSLARGSTGELFF

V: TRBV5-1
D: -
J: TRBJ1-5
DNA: TGCGCCAGCAGCCCGGGTACCGTGGGGCCCCAGCATTTT
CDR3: CASSPGTVGPQHF

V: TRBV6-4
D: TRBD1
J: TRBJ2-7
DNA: TGTGCCAGCAGTGATATGCCGCTGCCCAACGAGCGACAGGGTCTGGACGAGCAGTACTTC
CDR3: CASSDMPLPNERQGLDEQYF

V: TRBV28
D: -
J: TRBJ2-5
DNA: TGTGCCAGCAGTTCACGCCCACAAGAGACCCAGTACTTC
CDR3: CASSSRPQETQYF

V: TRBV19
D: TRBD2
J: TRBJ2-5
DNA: TGTGCCAGTAGTTTCAGCAGCGGGGGAGAGACCCAGTACTTC
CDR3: CASSFSSGGETQYF

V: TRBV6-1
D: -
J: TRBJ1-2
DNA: TGTGCCAGCAGTGAAGTGCGCTTTCTCTATGGCTACACCTTC
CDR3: CASSEVRFLYGYTF

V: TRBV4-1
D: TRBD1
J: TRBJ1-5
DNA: TGCGCCAGCAGCGGGGACAGGGATAGCAATCAGCCCCAGCATTTT
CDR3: CASSGDRDSNQPQHF

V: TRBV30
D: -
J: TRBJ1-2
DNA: TGTGCCTGGGACGAAACAGGGATACGTGGCTACACCTTC
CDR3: CAWDETGIRGYTF

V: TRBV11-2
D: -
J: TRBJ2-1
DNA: TGTGCCAGCAGCTACGGGTACAATGAGCAGTTCTTC
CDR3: CASSYGYNEQFF

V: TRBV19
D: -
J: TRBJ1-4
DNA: TGTGCCAGTAGTATAGATCCCGCGGCTGCAAAACTGTTTTTT
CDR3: CASSIDPAAAKLFF

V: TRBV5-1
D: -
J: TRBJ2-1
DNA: TGCGCCAGCAGCGGGGATCCGGGGGCCTACAATGAGCAGTTCTTC
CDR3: CASSGDPGAYNEQFF

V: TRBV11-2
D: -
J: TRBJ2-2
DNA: TGTGCCAGCAGTTTAGGGGATACCGGGGAGCTGTTTTTT
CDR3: CASSLGDTGELFF

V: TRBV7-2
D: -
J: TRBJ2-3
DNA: TGTGCCAGCAGCTTACGACAGGTAGCAGATACGCAGTATTTT
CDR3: CASSLRQVADTQYF

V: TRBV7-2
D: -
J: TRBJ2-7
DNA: TGTGCCAGCAGCTTAGTCTCGGGGGCCACTGACTACGAGCAGTACTTC
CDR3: CASSLVSGATDYEQYF

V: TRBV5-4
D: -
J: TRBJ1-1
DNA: TGTGCCAGCAGCTTGATGGACACTGAAGCTTTCTTT
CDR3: CASSLMDTEAFF

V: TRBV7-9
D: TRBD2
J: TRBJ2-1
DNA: TGTGCCAGCAGCTCTAGCGGGGGGCCCGGCTTGGAGCAGTTCTTC
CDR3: CASSSSGGPGLEQFF